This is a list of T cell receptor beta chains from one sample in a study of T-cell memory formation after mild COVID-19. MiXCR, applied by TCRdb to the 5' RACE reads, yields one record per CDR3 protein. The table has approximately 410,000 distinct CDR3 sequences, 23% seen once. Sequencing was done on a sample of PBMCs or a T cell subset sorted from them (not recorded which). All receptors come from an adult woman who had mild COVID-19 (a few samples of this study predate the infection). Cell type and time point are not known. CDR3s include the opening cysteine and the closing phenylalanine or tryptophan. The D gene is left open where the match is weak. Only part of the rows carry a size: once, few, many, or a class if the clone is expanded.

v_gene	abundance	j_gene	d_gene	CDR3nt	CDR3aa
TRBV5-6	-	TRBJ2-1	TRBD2	TGTGCCAGCAGCTTGGCGGGGCGGGAGACCCCCTACAATGAGCAGTTCTTC	CASSLAGRETPYNEQFF
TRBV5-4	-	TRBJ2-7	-	TGTGCCAGCAGCTGGGGGGTAAACTCCTACGAGCAGTACTTC	CASSWGVNSYEQYF
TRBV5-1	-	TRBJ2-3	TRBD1	TGCGCCAGCAGCACCGGACAGGGAGGAGATACGCAGTATTTT	CASSTGQGGDTQYF
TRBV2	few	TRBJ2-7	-	TGTGCCAGCACTTCTCTCGGGGGCTACGAGCAGTACTTC	CASTSLGGYEQYF
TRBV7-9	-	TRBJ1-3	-	TGTGCCAGCAGCCACGAGGGCACCATATATTTT	CASSHEGTIYF
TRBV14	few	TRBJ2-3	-	TGTGCCAGCAGCCAAGTAGGCAGCCCCGATACGCAGTATTTT	CASSQVGSPDTQYF
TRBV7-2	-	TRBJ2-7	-	TGTGCCAGCAGCTCTACCCGGGACCAACTGGGCGAGCAGTACTTC	CASSSTRDQLGEQYF
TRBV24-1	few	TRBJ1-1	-	TGTGCCACCAGTGATGGGAGGCTAGGGGGAGCTGAAGCTTTCTTT	CATSDGRLGGAEAFF
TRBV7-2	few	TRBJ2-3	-	TGTGCCAGCAGCTTAGAGAGGACTACCACAGATACGCAGTATTTT	CASSLERTTTDTQYF
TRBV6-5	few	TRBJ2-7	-	TGTGCCAGCAGTTACTCGATCAGGGGGGTAAACTACGAGCAGTACTTC	CASSYSIRGVNYEQYF
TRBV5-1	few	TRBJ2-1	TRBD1	TGCGCCAGCAGCAACCGGGACAGGGCCGACAATGAGCAGTTCTTC	CASSNRDRADNEQFF
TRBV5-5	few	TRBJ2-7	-	TGTGCCAGCAGCTCGCTCAGGGACTACGAGCAGTACTTC	CASSSLRDYEQYF
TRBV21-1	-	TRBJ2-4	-	TGTGCCAGCAGCAAATCAGCCAAAAACATTCAGTACTTC	CASSKSAKNIQYF
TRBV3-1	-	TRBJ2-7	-	TGTGCCAGCAGCCAAAGCAATTACGAGCAGTACTTC	CASSQSNYEQYF
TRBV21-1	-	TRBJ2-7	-	TGTGCCAGCAGCAAAGGCCGGGATTCCTACGAGCAGTACTTC	CASSKGRDSYEQYF